The T cell receptor beta chain under discussion was sequenced for a study of post-analysis software for immune sequencing data. There are a few counts of this clonotype. What it binds is unknown. Researchers reported that TCR beta cDNA libraries carried unique molecular identifiers. The authors obtained approximately 540,000 cDNA molecules from approximately 1 to 10 million T cells. TCRdb called the PCR reads again in MiXCR, with one record for every CDR3 protein. The table includes 450,000 to 650,000 distinct CDR3 sequences, 44% detected once. Whole-study findings and limits: In multiple sclerosis, normalized Chao1 diversity was significantly below that of controls.

The receptor was derived from a girl aged 5 to 17 with multiple sclerosis. Sequences were obtained from blood.

CDR3: CASSVGQVSSGANVLTF. CDR3 DNA sequence: TGCGCCAGCAGCGTAGGACAGGTCTCCTCTGGGGCCAACGTCCTGACTTTC. The genes are TRBV5-1 and TRBJ2-6; 7 nucleotides align to TRBD1. Unmatched junction bases numbered 7, after V lost 4 bases and J lost 0 bases. This CDR3 contains 17 residues. From germline, CDR1 is SGHRS and CDR2 YFSETQ.